Listed below are T cell receptor beta chains from one sample, sequenced in a study of chemoradiotherapy in HPV16-positive cancers. Sequencing was performed with immunoSEQ multiplex PCR; in TCRdb, only in-frame clones are kept and a portion is missing. The sample records around 15,000 clones, roughly 79% being singletons. Sampling took place from a patient who underwent chemoradiotherapy. These receptors were taken from a human donor with HPV-associated anogenital cancer. The CDR3 runs from the conserved cysteine through the conserved F or W. A D gene is named only where the DNA matches it firmly. Only part of the rows carry a size: once, few, many, or a class if the clone is expanded.

D gene,J gene,V gene,clone size,CDR3 DNA,CDR3 protein
NA,TRBJ2-2,TRBV4-2,few,TGTGCCAGCAGCCAAGATGGCCAGAACACCGGGGAGCTGTTTTTT,CASSQDGQNTGELFF
NA,TRBJ2-2,TRBV6-6,NA,TGTGCCAGCAGTTACTCTTCGCAGGGTACCGGGGAGCTGTTTTTT,CASSYSSQGTGELFF
NA,TRBJ1-5,TRBV28,NA,TGTGCCAGCAGTTTACCGGGCTCGAGCAATCAGCCCCAGCATTTT,CASSLPGSSNQPQHF
TRBD1,TRBJ2-2,TRBV5-4,few,TGTGCCAGCAGCTTGGATCGTGGACAGGGCTCCGGGGAGCTGTTTTTT,CASSLDRGQGSGELFF
NA,TRBJ1-1,TRBV7-3,few,TGTGCCAGCAGCTCGACAGTGAACACTGAAGCTTTCTTT,CASSSTVNTEAFF
NA,TRBJ1-2,TRBV18,NA,TGTGCCAGCTCACCACCGAGCCGATATGGCTACACCTTC,CASSPPSRYGYTF
NA,TRBJ1-5,TRBV18,NA,TGTGCCAGCTCTGATCAAGGACGTAATCAGCCCCAGCATTTT,CASSDQGRNQPQHF
NA,TRBJ2-7,TRBV7-8,NA,TGTGCCAGCAGCGACTCCTACGAGCAGTACTTC,CASSDSYEQYF
TRBD1,TRBJ2-2,TRBV27,NA,TGTGCCAGCAGTTTATCAGGGACAGCAAGGACCGGGGAGCTGTTTTTT,CASSLSGTARTGELFF
TRBD1,TRBJ2-3,TRBV9,once,TGTGCCAGCAGCGTAGCGCAGGGGGCGGGGGATACGCAGTATTTT,CASSVAQGAGDTQYF
TRBD1,TRBJ1-1,TRBV9,NA,TGTGCCAGCAGCGTTACAGGGGCGCGAGGCACTGAAGCTTTCTTT,CASSVTGARGTEAFF
TRBD1,TRBJ1-4,TRBV7-8,NA,TGTGCCAGCAGCTTAGCAGAGGGGGCGCGAATTGGGAAACTGTTTTTT,CASSLAEGARIGKLFF
NA,TRBJ1-5,TRBV9,NA,TGTGCCAGCAGCCCAACGGAAGGGCATCAGCCCCAGCATTTT,CASSPTEGHQPQHF
NA,TRBJ1-4,TRBV6-5,NA,TGTGCCAGCAGTTACTCGGGTGCAGTAACTAATGAAAAACTGTTTTTT,CASSYSGAVTNEKLFF
NA,TRBJ1-6,TRBV5-8,NA,TGTGCCAGCAAAGTTTCCCGAGATTCACCCCTCCACTTT,CASKVSRDSPLHF
NA,TRBJ1-1,TRBV5-5,NA,TGTGCCAGCAGTTTGCAAGGGGCCCAGCTGAACACTGAAGCTTTCTTT,CASSLQGAQLNTEAFF
NA,TRBJ2-7,TRBV14,NA,TGTGCCAGCAGGGACAAGTCCGAGCAGTACTTC,CASRDKSEQYF
NA,TRBJ2-1,TRBV13,NA,TGTGCCAGCAGCTCCTCTCTACAAACCTACAATGAGCAGTTCTTC,CASSSSLQTYNEQFF
NA,TRBJ1-5,TRBV2,NA,TGTGCCAGCGGCGTAGGGGCCGAGCAGCCCCAGCATTTT,CASGVGAEQPQHF
TRBD1,TRBJ1-5,TRBV5-6,NA,TGTGCCAGCAGCTTATTCGGGACAGACTACAATCAGCCCCAGCATTTT,CASSLFGTDYNQPQHF
NA,TRBJ2-7,TRBV9,few,TGTGCCAGCAGCCATAGTAGGAACGGACACCACTACGAGCAGTACTTC,CASSHSRNGHHYEQYF
NA,TRBJ2-1,TRBV30,NA,TGTGCCTGGAGTGCGGGGAATGTTGTATACAATGAGCAGTTCTTC,CAWSAGNVVYNEQFF
NA,TRBJ2-3,TRBV5-6,NA,TGTGCCAGCAGCTGGAGGGACGGATACACAGATACGCAGTATTTT,CASSWRDGYTDTQYF
NA,TRBJ1-5,TRBV4-2,NA,TGTGCCAGCAGCCAAGTGTCAGGAGGTCAGCCCCAGCATTTT,CASSQVSGGQPQHF
TRBD1,TRBJ2-7,TRBV28,NA,TGTGCCAGCAGCGGAGTGGGACAGGGTGGGAACGAGCAGTACTTC,CASSGVGQGGNEQYF
NA,TRBJ2-7,TRBV4-1,NA,TGCGCCAGCAGCCAAGGGGGACTTGGTGGCGAGCAGTACTTC,CASSQGGLGGEQYF
NA,TRBJ1-6,TRBV4-3,NA,TGCGCCAGCAGCCACTACAGGGTCGCGTCACCCCTCCACTTT,CASSHYRVASPLHF
NA,TRBJ2-2,TRBV28,NA,TGTGCCAGCAGTTTAAGGCGAGGGGGGCAGACCGGGGAGCTGTTTTTT,CASSLRRGGQTGELFF
NA,TRBJ1-2,TRBV4-2,NA,TGTGCCAGCAGCCAAGATCAGGATCTTAACTATGGCTACACCTTC,CASSQDQDLNYGYTF
TRBD2,TRBJ2-7,TRBV6-5,NA,TGTGCCAGCAAGCGGGGACCACACGCCCCCGAGCAGTACTTC,CASKRGPHAPEQYF
NA,TRBJ1-1,TRBV28,NA,TGTGCCAGCAGTCCCGGGGGGGGGCTGGTAAACACTGAAGCTTTCTTT,CASSPGGGLVNTEAFF
NA,TRBJ1-1,TRBV28,NA,TGTGCCAGCAGTAGAATGGGTAGGTCTGAAGCTTTCTTT,CASSRMGRSEAFF
NA,TRBJ2-1,TRBV9,NA,TGTGCCAGCAGCGTAGTAGGGGGCAGGGAGGATGAGCAGTTCTTC,CASSVVGGREDEQFF